Below are 30 T cell receptor beta chains sequenced from a single sample in a study of technical replicates of blood from a handful of donors. Method: immunoSEQ multiplex PCR; TCRdb's copy keeps in-frame clones and lacks some. The sample yields about 97,000 clones, about 95% seen once. Sequencing used T cells isolated from PBMCs. The source is a human donor in good health.

V gene TRBV10-1 combines with J gene TRBJ2-2; D may be TRBD1 (5 bases). CDR3 length: 13 amino acids. Trimming left V 4 bases short and J 4 bases short, with 7 bases between. Germline assignment: CDR1 WNHNN and CDR2 SYGVQD (reference sequence). The CDR3 DNA sequence: TGCGCCAGCAGTGCCCAGGGCACCGGGGAGCTGTTTTTT. This sequence encodes CASSAQGTGELFF.

This chain links TRBV19 with TRBJ2-7, with TRBD2 as a possible D gene (5 bases). The CDR3 consists of 15 residues. The V gene lost 3 bases and the J gene lost 0 bases, with 12 bases spanning the gap. The germline CDR1 and CDR2 sequences are LNHDA and SQIVND (reference sequence). The CDR3 nucleotides are TGTGCCAGTAGTATTGGGAGCGGCAGCTCCTACGAGCAGTACTTC. Its protein is CASSIGSGSSYEQYF.

The chain couples TRBV9 to TRBJ2-7, with 12 nucleotides matching TRBD2. Trimming took 3 bases from V and 2 from J; bases not matched to a gene: 3. The CDR3 length is 15 residues. Germline CDR1 and CDR2: SGDLS and YYNGEE. The CDR3 loop is CASSGGLAGTYEQYF. CDR3 nucleotides: TGTGCCAGCAGCGGAGGACTAGCGGGAACCTACGAGCAGTACTTC.

The V and J genes are TRBV27 and TRBJ2-5; D gene ambiguous. CDR3 length equals 15 residues. Between the trimmed V and J ends, which lost 3 bases and 3 bases, there was a span of 14 bases. From germline, CDR1 is MNHEY and CDR2 SMNVEV (reference sequence). The CDR3 DNA follows: TGTGCCAGCAGTTTGCTAGAGGAGATGAAAGAGACCCAGTACTTC. Amino acid sequence: CASSLLEEMKETQYF.

The rearrangement links TRBV5-6 to TRBJ1-4; TRBD1 is a possible D gene (6 bases). Looked up from germline, CDR1 is SGHDT and CDR2 is YYEEEE. V dropped 0 bases and J dropped 7 bases, with 13 bases sitting between them. This CDR3 has 15 amino acids. The CDR3 is CASSLEGDRGEKLFF. The CDR3 region has the DNA TGTGCCAGCAGCTTGGAGGGGGATAGGGGTGAAAAACTGTTTTTT.

The chain employs TRBV10-1 and TRBJ2-5; D unclear. The CDR3 consists of 12 residues. Per the germline V gene, CDR1 is WNHNN and CDR2 is SYGVQD (reference sequence). Trimming shortened V by 4 bases and J by 4 bases, and 7 bases separated the two germline ends. CDR3 in amino acids: CASSVTGETQYF. CDR3 DNA: TGCGCCAGCAGTGTTACGGGAGAGACCCAGTACTTC.

The genes are TRBV6-1 and TRBJ2-7; possibly TRBD2 for D (5 bases). The germline V gene has CDR1 MNHNS and CDR2 SASEGT. Between the trimmed V and J ends, which lost 2 bases and 1 base, there was a span of 6 bases. The CDR3 is 13 amino acids. The CDR3 nucleotides read TGTGCCAGCAGTGAAAGGGAGTCCTACGAGCAGTACTTC. This encodes CASSERESYEQYF.

This rearrangement joins TRBV27 to TRBJ2-5, with D uncertain. Deletions cut 5 bases from V and 5 bases from J, with 12 bases between. This CDR3 comprises 13 residues. CDR1 is MNHEY, CDR2 SMNVEV, per germline (reference sequence). CDR3 sequence: CASSIFRLETQYF. DNA for the CDR3: TGTGCCAGCAGTATCTTCCGACTGGAGACCCAGTACTTC.

V usage is TRBV18 and J usage is TRBJ1-2; possibly TRBD1 for D (6 bases). Looked up from germline, CDR1 is KGHSH and CDR2 is LQKENI. This CDR3 spans 14 amino acids. V shed 6 bases and J shed 3 bases, with 14 bases lying between them. The DNA for the CDR3 is TGTGCCAGCTCCCTGGGGGCGCAGGACTATGGCTACACCTTC. It encodes CASSLGAQDYGYTF.

With respect to this clone: Other DNA sequences within the sample encode an identical CDR3. This sequence joins TRBV27 and TRBJ2-7, with TRBD1 as a possible D gene (5 bases). V lost 2 bases and J lost 1, with 9 bases in between. Germline CDR1 reads MNHEY; CDR2 reads SMNVEV (reference sequence). The CDR3 has 14 residues. The CDR3 DNA sequence: TGTGCCAGCAGTTTAGGGCAGGGATCCTACGAGCAGTACTTC. Protein: CASSLGQGSYEQYF.

The gene calls are TRBV6-1 and TRBJ2-6, with 7 bases lining up with TRBD1. This CDR3 comprises 15 residues. V lost 6 bases to trimming and J lost 4 bases; unmatched junction nucleotides: 6. Germline lookup yields CDR1 MNHNS and CDR2 SASEGT. CDR3 bases: TGTGCCAGCAGGGAAACAGGGGCCGGGGCCAACGTCCTGACTTTC. Protein product: CASRETGAGANVLTF.

This rearrangement joins TRBV9 to TRBJ2-5, with TRBD1 as a possible D gene (6 bases). There are 15 residues in the CDR3. Germline V CDR1 and CDR2: SGDLS, YYNGEE. V was trimmed by 2 bases and J by 5 bases, leaving 16 bases between them. The CDR3 DNA reads TGTGCCAGCAGCGTGGCAGGGGCATTAAGGGAGACCCAGTACTTC. This encodes CASSVAGALRETQYF.

This clone was seen once. The chain couples TRBV30 to TRBJ2-7; TRBD1 agrees at 8 bases. The V and J ends lost 3 bases and 3 bases, in that order; junction bases with no gene match: 4. The germline V gene has CDR1 GTSNPN and CDR2 SVGIG (reference sequence). The CDR3 runs to 13 residues. CDR3 sequence reads: CAWRHTGGYEQYF. CDR3 in DNA: TGTGCCTGGAGACACACAGGGGGCTACGAGCAGTACTTC.

This clone was observed once. This CDR3 is CASSIYGTSGRADTQYF. The CDR3 DNA sequence: TGTGCCAGCAGTATCTACGGGACTAGCGGGAGAGCAGATACGCAGTATTTT. This chain connects TRBV27 to TRBJ2-3, with 14 positions matching TRBD2. Germline V gene sequence: CDR1 MNHEY, CDR2 SMNVEV (reference sequence). The CDR3 runs to 17 residues. V shed 5 bases, J shed 4 bases, and the junction held 8 bases outside the gene matches.

The chain carries TRBV30 and TRBJ1-3; D remains ambiguous. The CDR3 length is 13 residues. Germline V lookup: CDR1 GTSNPN, CDR2 SVGIG (reference sequence). V lost 2 bases and J lost 4, with 9 bases in between. Written as DNA, the CDR3 is TGTGCCTGGAGTATTACAGTCGGAAACACCATATATTTT. Translation gives CAWSITVGNTIYF.

This clone has a single count. The chain links TRBV5-8 to TRBJ1-1; TRBD1 matches 7 bases. Trimming at V came to 5 bases and at J to 0 bases, leaving 4 bases not matched to a gene. From germline, CDR1 is SGHTS and CDR2 YDEGEE. The CDR3 sequence is 14 residues long. Here the CDR3 DNA reads TGTGCCAGCAGTAGGGGGCAGGTGAACACTGAAGCTTTCTTT. This sequence encodes CASSRGQVNTEAFF.

This chain uses TRBV14 with TRBJ2-3; 13 bases are shared with TRBD2. The CDR3 is 22 amino acids. V gave up 2 bases and J gave up 0 bases; unmatched junction bases: 17. Germline CDR1 and CDR2: SGHDN and FVKESK. As DNA, the CDR3 is TGTGCCAGCAGCCAACAACTACCACCGGGACTAGCGGGAATTTTGAGCACAGATACGCAGTATTTT. Translating it yields CASSQQLPPGLAGILSTDTQYF.

The gene calls are TRBV2 and TRBJ2-5; D might be TRBD2 (5 bases). V was shortened by 5 bases and J by 5 bases, with 12 bases between the two germline ends. CDR3 length: 13 residues. Germline assignment: CDR1 SNHLY and CDR2 FYNNEI. The CDR3 DNA reads as TGTGCCAGCAGTCGCGGGCCGGGGGAGACCCAGTACTTC. Protein: CASSRGPGETQYF.

This chain uses TRBV7-9 with TRBJ1-1; D unresolved. V lost 3 bases to trimming and J lost 5 bases, with 4 bases between them. This CDR3 is 11 amino acids long. Germline CDR1 is SEHNR and CDR2 is FQNEAQ (reference sequence). CDR3 nucleotides: TGTGCCAGCAGCTTCGGGACTGAAGCTTTCTTT. Protein product: CASSFGTEAFF.

V gene TRBV18 combines with J gene TRBJ2-2; no firm D call. This CDR3 comprises 14 residues. The V end was cut by 2 bases, the J end by 6 bases, with 10 bases between. Germline values: CDR1 KGHSH, CDR2 LQKENI. CDR3 bases: TGTGCCAGCTCACCAAACTCCGTGCCCGGGGAGCTGTTTTTT. It encodes CASSPNSVPGELFF.

The chain couples TRBV5-1 to TRBJ2-4, with D unresolved. Germline V gene data show CDR1 as SGHRS and CDR2 as YFSETQ. Trimming took off 0 bases at V and 8 bases at J, with 9 bases between the two ends. The CDR3 has 13 amino acids. The CDR3 DNA follows: TGCGCCAGCAGCTTGGCTGGTTTAGACATTCAGTACTTC. It yields the protein CASSLAGLDIQYF. Looking up the rest from reference TRBV5-1 and TRBJ2-4 gives the full variable domain: KAGVTQTPRYLIKTRGQQVTLSCSPISGHRSVSWYQQTPGQGLQFLFEYFSETQRNKGNFPGRFSGRQFSNSRSEMNVSTLELGDSALYLCASSLAGLDIQYFGAGTRLSVL.

The V call is TRBV4-3, the J call TRBJ2-3, with 10 nucleotides matching TRBD2. Germline lookup yields CDR1 LGHNA and CDR2 YSLEER. Trimming cost V 3 bases and J 4 bases; bases outside gene matches: 7. This CDR3 contains 16 residues. The CDR3 region has the DNA TGCGCCAGCAGCCAGGCCCTAGCGGGAGAGGCAGATACGCAGTATTTT. Amino acid sequence: CASSQALAGEADTQYF.

This chain uses TRBV7-2 with TRBJ2-3, with D maybe TRBD2 (7 bases). Germline CDR1 SGHTA, CDR2 FQGNSA. This CDR3 is built from 17 residues. The V end was cut by 4 bases, the J end by 6 bases, with 23 bases between. The CDR3 DNA is TGTGCCAGCAGCTCGATTACAGGGAGACTAGCCTCCGATACGCAGTATTTT. Translated: CASSSITGRLASDTQYF.

The chain recombines TRBV5-1 with TRBJ2-2, with D perhaps TRBD1 (5 bases). Germline V gene data show CDR1 as SGHRS and CDR2 as YFSETQ. Between the trimmed V and J ends, which lost 2 bases and 6 bases, there was a span of 14 bases. The length of the CDR3 is 15 residues. The CDR3 protein is CASSFLDSRAGELFF. The CDR3 bases are TGCGCCAGCAGCTTTCTAGACAGCAGGGCCGGGGAGCTGTTTTTT.

The chain combines TRBV7-2 with TRBJ2-3; the match to TRBD2 covers 10 bases. CDR3 size: 18 residues. V dropped 0 bases and J dropped 3; count of bases not matched to a gene: 9. From germline, CDR1 is SGHTA and CDR2 FQGNSA. The CDR3 DNA is TGTGCCAGCAGCTTAGCAAGCGGGAGGGCCAAAAATACAGATACGCAGTATTTT. Translation gives CASSLASGRAKNTDTQYF.

The chain links TRBV4-3 to TRBJ2-7; D remains unclear. This CDR3 contains 13 residues. Deletions cut 1 base from V and 4 bases from J, with 8 bases between. Germline V lookup: CDR1 LGHNA, CDR2 YSLEER. CDR3 in DNA: TGCGCCAGCAGCCAAGCTTTGCGTTACGAGCAGTACTTC. Amino acid sequence: CASSQALRYEQYF.

For this clone: A read error may account for a junction end that differs from germline. The V call is TRBV4-3, the J call TRBJ2-1; 12 positions agree with TRBD2. This CDR3 region has 19 residues. CDR1 LGHNA and CDR2 YSLEER come from the germline V gene. The CDR3 is CASSQEGLAGDSSYNEQFF. DNA for the CDR3: TGCGCCAGCAGTCAAGAGGGACTAGCGGGCGATAGCTCCTACAATGAGCAGTTCTTC.

The chain links TRBV5-1 to TRBJ1-6, with D possibly being TRBD1 (6 bases). V lost 0 bases, J lost 6 bases, and 7 bases lay in between. CDR3 length equals 14 residues. The germline gives CDR1 SGHRS, CDR2 YFSETQ. The CDR3 DNA reads as TGCGCCAGCAGCTTGGGAGGGGGTAATTCACCCCTCCACTTT. It is translated as CASSLGGGNSPLHF.

This chain connects TRBV7-2 to TRBJ2-5; 10 bases map to TRBD1. The CDR3 is made up of 15 amino acids. Per germline, CDR1 SGHTA and CDR2 FQGNSA. V lost 5 bases and J lost 5; bases outside the gene matches: 8. This chain's CDR3 is CASSPGQGFWETQYF. The CDR3 nucleotides are TGTGCCAGCAGCCCGGGACAGGGGTTTTGGGAGACCCAGTACTTC. The variable domain in full, with the rest retrieved from reference TRBV7-2 and TRBJ2-5, is GAGVSQSPSNKVTEKGKDVELRCDPISGHTALYWYRQSLGQGLEFLIYFQGNSAPDKSGLPSDRFSAERTGGSVSTLTIQRTQQEDSAVYLCASSPGQGFWETQYFGPGTRLLVL.

This CDR3 reads CASEGLEETQYF. CDR3 coding DNA: TGTGCCAGCGAGGGATTGGAAGAGACCCAGTACTTC. V gene TRBV2 combines with J gene TRBJ2-5; D perhaps matches TRBD2 (5 bases). The germline V gene encodes CDR1 SNHLY and CDR2 FYNNEI. There are 12 residues in the CDR3. Trimming left V 8 bases short and J 3 bases short, with 10 bases between. Based on the CDR3 plus reference TRBV2 and TRBJ2-5, the full variable domain is EPEVTQTPSHQVTQMGQEVILRCVPISNHLYFYWYRQILGQKVEFLVSFYNNEISEKSEIFDDQFSVERPDGSNFTLKIRSTKLEDSAMYFCASEGLEETQYFGPGTRLLVL.